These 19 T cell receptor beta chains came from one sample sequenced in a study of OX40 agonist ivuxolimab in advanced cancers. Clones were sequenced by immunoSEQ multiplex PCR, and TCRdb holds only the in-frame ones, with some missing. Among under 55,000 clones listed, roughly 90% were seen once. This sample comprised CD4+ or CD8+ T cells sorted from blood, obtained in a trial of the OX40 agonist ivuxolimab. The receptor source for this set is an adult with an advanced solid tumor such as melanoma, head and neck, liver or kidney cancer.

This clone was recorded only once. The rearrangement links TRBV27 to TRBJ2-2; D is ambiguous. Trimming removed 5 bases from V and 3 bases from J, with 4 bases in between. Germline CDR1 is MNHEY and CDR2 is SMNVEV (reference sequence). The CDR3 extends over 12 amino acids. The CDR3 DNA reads TGTGCCAGCAGTCCTGACACCGGGGAGCTGTTTTTT. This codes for CASSPDTGELFF.

DNA for the CDR3: TGTGCCAGCAGCTATTGGTATGAGCAGTTCTTC. Translation gives CASSYWYEQFF. This chain connects TRBV7-9 to TRBJ2-1; D remains ambiguous. This CDR3 is 11 amino acids long. Germline assignment: CDR1 SEHNR and CDR2 FQNEAQ (reference sequence). Trimming left V 4 bases short and J 8 bases short, with 6 bases between.

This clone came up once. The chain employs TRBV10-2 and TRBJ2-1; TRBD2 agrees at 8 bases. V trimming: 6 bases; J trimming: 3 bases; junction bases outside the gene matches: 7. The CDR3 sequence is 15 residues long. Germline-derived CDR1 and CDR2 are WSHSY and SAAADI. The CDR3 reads CASRKSGTSYNEQFF. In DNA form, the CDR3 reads TGCGCCAGCAGGAAAAGCGGGACTAGCTACAATGAGCAGTTCTTC.

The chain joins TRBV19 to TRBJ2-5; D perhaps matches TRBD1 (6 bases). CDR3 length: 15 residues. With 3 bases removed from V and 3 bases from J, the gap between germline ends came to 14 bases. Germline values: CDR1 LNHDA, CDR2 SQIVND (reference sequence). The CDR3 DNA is TGTGCCAGTAGTATCGACGGACAGTTGGAAGAGACCCAGTACTTC. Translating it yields CASSIDGQLEETQYF.

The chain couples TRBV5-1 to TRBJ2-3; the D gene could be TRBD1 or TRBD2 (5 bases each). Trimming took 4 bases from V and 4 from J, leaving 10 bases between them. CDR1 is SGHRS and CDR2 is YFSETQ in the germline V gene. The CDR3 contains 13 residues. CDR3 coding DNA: TGCGCCAGCAGCAACAGGAGGCCAGATACGCAGTATTTT. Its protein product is CASSNRRPDTQYF.

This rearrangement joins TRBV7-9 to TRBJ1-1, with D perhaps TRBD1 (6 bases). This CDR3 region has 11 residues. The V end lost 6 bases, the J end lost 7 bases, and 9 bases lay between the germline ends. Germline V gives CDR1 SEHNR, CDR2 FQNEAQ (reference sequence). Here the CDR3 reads CASRLTGEAFF. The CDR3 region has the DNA TGTGCCAGCAGACTGACAGGTGAAGCTTTCTTT.

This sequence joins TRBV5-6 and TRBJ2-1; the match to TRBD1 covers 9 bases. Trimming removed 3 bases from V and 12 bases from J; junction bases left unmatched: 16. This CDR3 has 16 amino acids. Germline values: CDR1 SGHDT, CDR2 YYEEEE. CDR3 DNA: TGTGCCAGCAGCTCCACTCGGGACAGGGCCCCCCGTGGGCAGTTCTTC. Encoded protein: CASSSTRDRAPRGQFF.

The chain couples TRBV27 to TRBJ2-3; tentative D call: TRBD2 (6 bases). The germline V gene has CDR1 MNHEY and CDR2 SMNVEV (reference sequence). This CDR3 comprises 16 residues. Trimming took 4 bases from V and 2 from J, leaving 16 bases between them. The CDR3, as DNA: TGTGCCAGCAGTTCAAGAGGAGGAGGGTACACAGATACGCAGTATTTT. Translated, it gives CASSSRGGGYTDTQYF.

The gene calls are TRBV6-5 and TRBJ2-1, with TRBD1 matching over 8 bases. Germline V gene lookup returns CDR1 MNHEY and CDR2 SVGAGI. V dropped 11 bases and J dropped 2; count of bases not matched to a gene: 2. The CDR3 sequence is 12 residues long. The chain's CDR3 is CAPRGPYNEQFF. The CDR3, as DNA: TGTGCCCCCAGGGGGCCCTACAATGAGCAGTTCTTC.

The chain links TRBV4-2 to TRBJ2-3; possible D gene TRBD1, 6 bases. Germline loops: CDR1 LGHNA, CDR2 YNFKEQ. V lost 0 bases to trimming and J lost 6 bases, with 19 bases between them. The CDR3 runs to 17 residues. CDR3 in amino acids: CASSQDGTPRNMDTQYF. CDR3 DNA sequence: TGTGCCAGCAGCCAAGATGGGACACCCCGAAATATGGATACGCAGTATTTT.

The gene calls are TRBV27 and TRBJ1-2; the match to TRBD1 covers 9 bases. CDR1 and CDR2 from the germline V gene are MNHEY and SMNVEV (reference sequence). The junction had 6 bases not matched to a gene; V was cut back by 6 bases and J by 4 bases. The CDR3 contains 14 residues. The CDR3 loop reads CASSHTGGGYGYTF. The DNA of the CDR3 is TGTGCCAGCAGCCATACAGGGGGCGGCTATGGCTACACCTTC.

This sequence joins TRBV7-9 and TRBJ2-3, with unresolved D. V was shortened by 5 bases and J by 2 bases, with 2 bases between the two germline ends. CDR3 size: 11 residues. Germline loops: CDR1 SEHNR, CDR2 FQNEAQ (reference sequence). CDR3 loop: CASSITDTQYF. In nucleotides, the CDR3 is TGTGCCAGCAGCATCACAGATACGCAGTATTTT.

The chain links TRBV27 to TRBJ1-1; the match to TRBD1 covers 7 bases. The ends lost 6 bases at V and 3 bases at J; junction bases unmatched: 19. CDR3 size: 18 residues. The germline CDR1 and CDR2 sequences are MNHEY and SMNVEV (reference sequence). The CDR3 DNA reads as TGTGCCAGCAGGCTAGATGGAGGGGGCGTATCGATGGACACTGAAGCTTTCTTT. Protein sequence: CASRLDGGGVSMDTEAFF.

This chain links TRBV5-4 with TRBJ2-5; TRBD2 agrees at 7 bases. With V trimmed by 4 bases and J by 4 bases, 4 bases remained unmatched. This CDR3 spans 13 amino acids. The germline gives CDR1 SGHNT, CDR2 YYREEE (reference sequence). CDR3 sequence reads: CASSLGRAETQYF. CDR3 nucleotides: TGTGCCAGCAGCCTGGGGAGGGCAGAGACCCAGTACTTC.

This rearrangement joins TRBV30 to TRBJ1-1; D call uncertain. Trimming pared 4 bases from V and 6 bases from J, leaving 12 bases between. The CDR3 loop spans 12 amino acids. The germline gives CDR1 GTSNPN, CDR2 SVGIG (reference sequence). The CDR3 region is CAWTPVVPEAFF. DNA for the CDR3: TGTGCCTGGACCCCTGTCGTCCCTGAAGCTTTCTTT.

The CDR3 bases are TGTGCCAGCAGCCAACAGGGTGTGTACACTGAAGCTTTCTTT. Translation gives CASSQQGVYTEAFF. V usage is TRBV14 and J usage is TRBJ1-1, with D maybe TRBD1 (5 bases). Germline V lookup: CDR1 SGHDN, CDR2 FVKESK. Between the trimmed V and J ends, which lost 2 bases and 3 bases, there was a span of 10 bases. The CDR3 contains 14 residues.

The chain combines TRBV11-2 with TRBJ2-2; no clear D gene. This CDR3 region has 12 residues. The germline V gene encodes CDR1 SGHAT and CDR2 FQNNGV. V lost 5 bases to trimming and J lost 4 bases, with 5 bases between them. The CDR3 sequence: CASSQTTGELFF. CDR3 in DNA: TGTGCCAGCAGCCAAACCACCGGGGAGCTGTTTTTT.

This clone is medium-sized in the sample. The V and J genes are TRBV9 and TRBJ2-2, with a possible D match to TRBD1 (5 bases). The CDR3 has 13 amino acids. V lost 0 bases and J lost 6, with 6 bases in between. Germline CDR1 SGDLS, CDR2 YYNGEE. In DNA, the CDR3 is TGTGCCAGCAGCGTAGGACAGTCCGGGGAGCTGTTTTTT. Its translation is CASSVGQSGELFF.

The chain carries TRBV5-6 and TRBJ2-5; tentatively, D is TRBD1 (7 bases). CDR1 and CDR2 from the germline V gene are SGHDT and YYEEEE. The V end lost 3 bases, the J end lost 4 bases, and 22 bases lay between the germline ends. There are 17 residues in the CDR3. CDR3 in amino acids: CASSCRGGTAEGETQYF. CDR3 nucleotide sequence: TGTGCCAGCAGCTGCCGCGGCGGGACAGCGGAGGGAGAGACCCAGTACTTC.